This TCR beta chain was recorded in a study of blood T cell repertoires in COVID-19. About the research overall: Sites in the United States, Italy and Spain provided acute and convalescent COVID-19 samples. PBMCs, B-cell-depleted T cells, or T cells provided the cDNA or gDNA that made up the material.

Per the authors' pipeline: From reference gene primer amplification, estimates of nucleated cell counts were derived. TCRdb keeps only in-frame clones here, not all; method: immunoSEQ multiplex PCR. The V and J calls and clone size come from that table; D and trimming were worked out from the DNA. In the table there are 200,000 to 300,000 clones, roughly 81% of which are singletons. CDR1 and CDR2 (germline): SGDLS, YYNGEE. V was pared by 4 bases and J by 6 bases, with 10 bases of the junction left unmatched. The CDR3 is made up of 15 amino acids. The sample was peripheral blood. The chain is built from TRBV9 and TRBJ1-5, with 7 bases that match TRBD1. This TCR was sampled from a man between 45 and 60 years old with acute or convalescent COVID-19. In DNA, the CDR3 is TGTGCCAGCAGCTCGGGTGGAGGGGGCGGTCAGCCCCAGCATTTT. Encoded protein: CASSSGGGGGQPQHF.